Sequencing of this T cell receptor (beta chain) was carried out in a study of cytomegalovirus exposure and HLA in healthy donors. The PCR contained 60 Vbeta and 13 Jbeta primers. The assay was immunoSEQ multiplex PCR, and TCRdb's table has in-frame clones only and misses some. The data hold 100,000 to 130,000 clones, with over 70% observed a single time. As to this clone: Its matching antigen is unknown. A read error may produce the germline difference seen at one junction end.

Study-wide results and limits: Analyzed later, most CMV-associated TCR beta chains appeared HLA-restricted.

The germline CDR1 and CDR2 sequences are MGHRA and YSYEKL. The length of the CDR3 is 16 residues. Specimen: PBMCs. The chain has TRBV4-1 and TRBJ1-2; D perhaps matches TRBD1 (6 bases). This sequence was found in a man in his thirties or forties in good health and CMV-seronegative. CDR3 sequence reads: CVSSQVFGGQNYGYTF. In nucleotides, the CDR3 is TGCGTCAGCAGCCAAGTTTTCGGGGGGCAGAACTATGGCTACACCTTC.